This T cell receptor beta chain was recovered during a study of T cell changes during pregnancy in multiple sclerosis. This CDR3 has 15 residues. Germline V lookup: CDR1 SNHLY, CDR2 FYNNEI. V was clipped by 4 bases and J by 9 bases; unmatched bases: 12. TCRdb's table, derived via immunoSEQ multiplex PCR, lists solely in-frame clones and lacks some. Counted here are about 99,000 clones, approximately 93% occurring once; the ten biggest clones make up 0.99%. This receptor was obtained from a female donor with multiple sclerosis, enrolled in a pregnancy study. The input for sequencing was peripheral blood, taken after pregnancy. The chain recombines TRBV2 with TRBJ2-1; TRBD2 agrees at 7 bases. Written as DNA, the CDR3 is TGTGCCAGCAGTGGAGCCAGAGCGGGAAGGCCTGAGCAGTTCTTC. The encoded protein is CASSGARAGRPEQFF.